Below are 10 T cell receptor beta chains sequenced from a single sample in a study of blood T cell repertoires in COVID-19. Assay used: immunoSEQ multiplex PCR; TCRdb lists only in-frame clones, some missing. The sample carries around 400,000 clones, nearly 90% recorded once. Source material: PBMCs or T cells enriched from blood (not recorded which). The receptors derive from a woman under 30 who had been exposed to COVID-19.

V gene TRBV5-6 combines with J gene TRBJ2-3, with TRBD2 matching over 10 bases. CDR1 and CDR2 (germline): SGHDT, YYEEEE. This CDR3 spans 16 amino acids. The V segment lost 0 bases and the J segment 5 bases; nucleotides outside the gene matches: 6. The CDR3 loop reads CASSLGLAGVGDTQYF. The CDR3 nucleotides read TGTGCCAGCAGCTTGGGCCTAGCGGGGGTTGGAGATACGCAGTATTTT. Together with reference TRBV5-6 and TRBJ2-3, the CDR3 gives the full variable domain: DAGVTQSPTHLIKTRGQQVTLRCSPKSGHDTVSWYQQALGQGPQFIFQYYEEEERQRGNFPDRFSGHQFPNYSSELNVNALLLGDSALYLCASSLGLAGVGDTQYFGPGTRLTVL.

The chain uses TRBV25-1 and TRBJ2-1, with 8 bases matching TRBD2. In germline, CDR1 is MGHDK, CDR2 SYGVNS. CDR3 size: 13 residues. J gave up 9 bases and V 6 bases, and 7 bases lay outside the gene matches. The CDR3 spells CASRWTSTGEQFF. The DNA for the CDR3 is TGTGCCAGCAGATGGACTAGCACTGGTGAGCAGTTCTTC.

V usage is TRBV3-1 (or the pseudogene TRBV3-2) and J usage is TRBJ2-7; 8 bases are a match to TRBD2. Losses at the gene ends were 1 base for V and 2 bases for J; bases not matched to a gene: 7. Looked up from germline, CDR1 is LGHDT and CDR2 is YNNKEL (reference sequence). CDR3 length: 16 amino acids. CDR3 region: CASSQAGTRSPYEQYF. In DNA form, the CDR3 reads TGTGCCAGCAGCCAAGCGGGGACTAGAAGCCCCTACGAGCAGTACTTC.

In this sample, this clone turned up once. The chain links TRBV27 to TRBJ2-7, with a weak D call TRBD2 (6 bases). Deletions cut 2 bases from V and 6 bases from J, with 20 bases between. CDR1 and CDR2 from the germline V gene are MNHEY and SMNVEV (reference sequence). The CDR3 length is 16 residues. The CDR3 loop is CASSLGFGRAGREQYF. CDR3 in DNA: TGTGCCAGCAGTTTAGGGTTCGGCAGGGCGGGGCGCGAGCAGTACTTC.

This chain connects TRBV19 to TRBJ1-5, with a weak D call TRBD1 (5 bases). V was clipped by 3 bases and J by 2 bases, with 11 bases between them. The germline CDR1 and CDR2 sequences are LNHDA and SQIVND (reference sequence). This CDR3 is 15 amino acids long. CDR3 bases: TGTGCCAGTAGTATGTTGCGGGGACGCAATCAGCCCCAGCATTTT. Encoded protein: CASSMLRGRNQPQHF.

On this clone: Additional DNA sequences in this sample encode the identical CDR3. The CDR3: CASSFTGSYNSPLHF. As DNA, the CDR3 is TGTGCCAGCAGTTTTACAGGGTCGTACAATTCACCCCTCCACTTT. This chain joins TRBV28 and TRBJ1-6; a possible D gene is TRBD1 (6 bases). Trimming stripped 3 bases from V and 7 bases from J, with 13 bases between. This CDR3 region has 15 residues. The germline CDR1 and CDR2 sequences are MDHEN and SYDVKM.

This chain uses TRBV27 with TRBJ2-7, with 9 bases identical to TRBD1. The CDR3 has 15 residues. V gave up 4 bases and J gave up 2 bases; unmatched junction bases: 6. CDR1 and CDR2 from the germline V gene are MNHEY and SMNVEV (reference sequence). The CDR3 DNA sequence: TGTGCCAGCAGTTCAGGACAGGGGAATCCCTACGAGCAGTACTTC. It specifies CASSSGQGNPYEQYF.

In its sample, this clone was seen once. The V call is TRBV19, the J call TRBJ1-1; 7 positions match TRBD1. CDR1 is LNHDA and CDR2 is SQIVND in the germline V gene (reference sequence). V lost 3 bases and J lost 9; bases outside the gene matches: 4. This CDR3 spans 12 amino acids. CDR3 sequence reads: CASSIRQGQAFF. CDR3 in DNA: TGTGCCAGTAGTATCCGACAGGGACAAGCTTTCTTT.

In its sample, this clone was seen once. This chain connects TRBV4-1 to TRBJ1-1; no reliable D call. V gave up 0 bases and J gave up 1 base, with 15 bases separating them. CDR3 length: 17 amino acids. Germline V lookup: CDR1 MGHRA, CDR2 YSYEKL. For the CDR3, the DNA is TGCGCCAGCAGCCAAGATCTTTTACCGGGATGGAACACTGAAGCTTTCTTT. Translated, it gives CASSQDLLPGWNTEAFF.

The chain has TRBV19 and TRBJ2-2; 10 nucleotides align to TRBD1. Trimming cost V 5 bases and J 1 base; bases outside gene matches: 4. CDR3 length: 16 residues. Germline-derived CDR1 and CDR2 are LNHDA and SQIVND (reference sequence). The CDR3 spells CASSLGTGVNTGELFF. For the CDR3, the DNA is TGTGCCAGTAGTCTCGGGACAGGGGTGAACACCGGGGAGCTGTTTTTT.